Listed below are T cell receptor beta chains from one sample, sequenced in a study of human T cells and chemical hapten exposure. TCRdb used MiXCR to reprocess the RACE reads, holding one entry per CDR3 protein. The sample has some 110,000 distinct CDR3 sequences, 12% seen once; the top ten hold about 1.6%. The material sequenced was whole blood, taken in connection with sensitization to the hapten diphenylcyclopropenone (DPC). All receptors come from a woman aged 45-60 years with alopecia areata. Some clones in this sample may be carry-over from other donors' samples. Each CDR3 is given with its conserved first and last residue. Fields, in order: D gene, CDR3 length, clone size, J gene, V gene, CDR3 DNA, CDR3 protein. The D gene is left open where the match is weak. Expanded clones are given a class, and other clones once, few, many or no size at all.

>TRBD1|14|few|TRBJ1-4|TRBV5-5
TGTGCCAGCATCCAGACAGGGAGAATTGAAAAACTGTTTTTT
CASIQTGRIEKLFF
>NA|15|few|TRBJ2-4|TRBV20-1
TGCAGTGCTACCTATACCCCGGGACATCAAAACATTCAGTACTTC
CSATYTPGHQNIQYF
>TRBD1|14|few|TRBJ1-5|TRBV29-1
TGCAGCGCCCAGACAGGGGCAGTCAATCAGCCCCAGCATTTT
CSAQTGAVNQPQHF
>NA|15|many|TRBJ2-1|TRBV3-1
TGTGCCAGCAGCCAAGACGCAAGCTCCTACAATGAGCAGTTCTTC
CASSQDASSYNEQFF
>TRBD1|14|few|TRBJ2-5|TRBV19
TGTGCCAGTAGCTCGGGACAGGCTGGCGAGACCCAGTACTTC
CASSSGQAGETQYF
>NA|14|NA|TRBJ2-5|TRBV11-2
TGTGCCAGCAGCACACTCCGGAACCAAGAGACCCAGTACTTC
CASSTLRNQETQYF
>NA|16|NA|TRBJ2-1|TRBV9
TGTGCCAGCAGCGTAGATTTGGAACTAGGGATAAATGAGCAGTTCTTC
CASSVDLELGINEQFF
>TRBD2|13|many|TRBJ2-3|TRBV11-2
TGTGCCAGCAGCTGGAGCGGGGAGGATACGCAGTATTTT
CASSWSGEDTQYF
>NA|19|many|TRBJ1-2|TRBV28
TGTGCCAGCAGTTTAGCTAATCGGGCACATCAACGCCTCAACTATGGCTACACCTTC
CASSLANRAHQRLNYGYTF
>TRBD1|14|NA|TRBJ2-7|TRBV7-8
TGTGCCAGCAGCTTAGGGGGACAGGCCTACGAGCAGTACTTC
CASSLGGQAYEQYF
>TRBD1|14|few|TRBJ1-1|TRBV7-2
TGTGCCAGCAGTCGGACAGGGATCAACGCTGAAGCTTTCTTT
CASSRTGINAEAFF
>NA|14|NA|TRBJ1-4|TRBV28
TGTGCCAGCAGTTCGGGACTGAGTAATGAAAAACTGTTTTTT
CASSSGLSNEKLFF
>TRBD1|13|many|TRBJ1-1|TRBV28
TGTGCCAGCAGCCCCTCGACAGGGACTGAAGCTTTCTTT
CASSPSTGTEAFF
>TRBD1|12|few|TRBJ1-1|TRBV4-1
TGCGCCAGCAGCCCTATCGACAGGGTAGCTTTCTTT
CASSPIDRVAFF
>NA|12|many|TRBJ2-1|TRBV12-3/TRBV12-4
TGTGCCAGCAGTTTAGGCAGTCATGAGCAGTTCTTC
CASSLGSHEQFF
>NA|15|many|TRBJ2-7|TRBV18
TGTGCCAGCTCACCAAGGACGAGGGCGAGCTACGAGCAGTACTTC
CASSPRTRASYEQYF
>TRBD1|15|many|TRBJ1-2|TRBV4-1
TGCGCCAGCAGCCCGGGACAGGTTCCTGAGTTTGGCTACACCTTC
CASSPGQVPEFGYTF
>NA|13|many|TRBJ2-2|TRBV7-6
TGTGCCAGCAGCTTAGGGAGAACCGGGGAGCTGTTTTTT
CASSLGRTGELFF
>NA|17|NA|TRBJ1-6|TRBV20-1
TGCAGTGCTAGAAATTACGCAGCGAGCTCCTATAATTCACCCCTCCACTTT
CSARNYAASSYNSPLHF
>NA|13|NA|TRBJ1-1|TRBV11-3
TGTGCCAGCAGCCAGGGTTTGGGCACTGAAGCTTTCTTT
CASSQGLGTEAFF
>NA|15|NA|TRBJ1-3|TRBV28
TGTGCCAGCAGCCTAGACACCCTCTCTGGAAACACCATATATTTT
CASSLDTLSGNTIYF
>TRBD1|16|few|TRBJ2-2|TRBV5-5
TGTGCCAGTACCCTGACAGGGAGTATGTTCACCGGGGAGCTGTTTTTT
CASTLTGSMFTGELFF
>TRBD1|13|NA|TRBJ1-1|TRBV15
TGTGCCACCAGCAGAGTTCAGGGGGCTTTGGCTTTCTTT
CATSRVQGALAFF
>TRBD2|15|few|TRBJ2-5|TRBV29-1
TGCAGCGTTGAGTGGACTAGCGGAAGCCAAGAGACCCAGTACTTC
CSVEWTSGSQETQYF
>NA|17|NA|TRBJ2-3|TRBV4-2
TGTGCCAGCAGCCAAGTTGGGGGGGCTTCCCCACGCGATACGCAGTATTTT
CASSQVGGASPRDTQYF
>NA|13|few|TRBJ2-3|TRBV4-3
TGCGCCAGCAGTTACAGTAGCACAGATACGCAGTATTTT
CASSYSSTDTQYF
>NA|14|NA|TRBJ2-3|TRBV28
TGTGCCAGCAGTTTAAGGAGATTCACAGATACGCAGTATTTT
CASSLRRFTDTQYF
>NA|14|NA|TRBJ2-6|TRBV6-1
TGTGCCAGCAACGAAGCGTCTGGGGCCAACGTCCTGACTTTC
CASNEASGANVLTF
>TRBD1|18|NA|TRBJ2-3|TRBV20-1
TGCAGTGCTAGAGAACTGAGGGACAGGGGAGGTACCACAGATACGCAGTATTTT
CSARELRDRGGTTDTQYF